This T cell receptor (beta chain) was identified in a study of cytomegalovirus exposure and HLA in healthy donors. Across the study: An early data release held tens of millions of unique TCRs from HLA-typed donors.

PCR primers comprised 60 Vbeta and 13 Jbeta primers. Method: immunoSEQ multiplex PCR; TCRdb's copy keeps in-frame clones and lacks some. In the table there are 90,000 to 110,000 clones, over 75% of which are singletons. As regards this clone: What it binds is not known.

The study's findings and limits: The authors enumerated 164 TCR beta chains as linked to cytomegalovirus. A previous analysis found most TCR beta V segments productive roughly 90% or roughly 30% of the time.

The sample comprised PBMCs. The sequence derives from a man younger than 45 in good health and CMV-seropositive.

CDR3 sequence: CASSPEWLAGGQETQYF. The CDR3 nucleotides read TGTGCCAGCTCACCGGAGTGGCTAGCGGGGGGCCAAGAGACCCAGTACTTC. The chain links TRBV18 to TRBJ2-5, with TRBD2 matching 11 bases. The CDR3 is 17 amino acids. Germline V CDR1 and CDR2: KGHSH, LQKENI. V dropped 3 bases and J dropped 1; count of bases not matched to a gene: 7. The full variable domain, with the rest looked up from reference TRBV18 and TRBJ2-5, is NAGVMQNPRHLVRRRGQEARLRCSPMKGHSHVYWYRQLPEEGLKFMVYLQKENIIDESGMPKERFSAEFPKEGPSILRIQQVVRGDSAAYFCASSPEWLAGGQETQYFGPGTRLLVL.